This entry features one T cell receptor (beta chain) sequence. Antigen specificity is unknown. The sample originates from a study of T cell responses to AZD1222 COVID-19 vaccine. Study-wide findings and caveats: Spike-specific TCR depth and breadth grew after two AZD1222 doses. The study sampled repertoires only after the peak T cell response.

Clones were read by immunoSEQ multiplex PCR, and TCRdb kept only the in-frame ones, dropping some. Of over 75,000 clones detected, 85% to 90% appear once; the ten largest clones hold 2.5%. Germline V lookup: CDR1 SGDLS, CDR2 YYNGEE. V lost 4 bases to trimming and J lost 5 bases; unmatched junction nucleotides: 8. CDR3 length equals 17 residues. The study pooled second doses at about 4 or about 12 weeks. The sequence derives from an adult who received the AZD1222 COVID-19 vaccine. This rearrangement joins TRBV9 to TRBJ2-1, with 14 bases matching TRBD2. The sample here was peripheral blood, taken 28 days after the second AZD1222 dose. The CDR3 loop reads CASSPRTSGRRHNEQFF. Here the CDR3 DNA reads TGTGCCAGCAGCCCCCGGACTAGCGGGAGGAGGCACAATGAGCAGTTCTTC.